Given below is one T cell receptor (beta chain) in context. No antigen is known for it. Sequencing used immunoSEQ multiplex PCR; TCRdb keeps in-frame clones, though not all of them. The sample records tens of thousands of clones, 65% to 90% being singletons. Germline CDR1 is LNHDA and CDR2 is SQIVND (reference sequence). Trimming stripped 5 bases from V and 6 bases from J, with 8 bases between. The CDR3 sequence is 11 residues long. These data originate in a study of PD-L1 blockade in urothelial cancer. Study overall: Patients, treated from about 2014 onward, received atezolizumab 1,200 mg intravenously every 3 weeks. Samples came from 3 weeks, at the second dose, and 6 weeks into treatment. T cells numbered a median of around 140,000 in the blood samples.

Whole-study results and caveats: Better survival was predicted by below-median pretreatment blood TCR clonality.

The TCR was taken from a man aged 60 to 75 with urothelial cancer. The starting material was PBMCs, obtained around atezolizumab (anti-PD-L1) treatment. This chain connects TRBV19 to TRBJ2-7, with D possibly TRBD1 on 6 matching bases. Written as DNA, the CDR3 is TGTGCCAGTAGTGTCAGGGGCGAGCAGTACTTC. Encoded protein: CASSVRGEQYF.